The entry that follows covers one T cell receptor (beta chain) sequence. Its specificity is unknown. Donors were all healthy Caucasians. The data were obtained in a study of identical twins. Study-level findings and limits: A lower insertion count was a feature of abundant cord blood beta clonotypes, with no such feature in memory repertoires.

cDNA molecules carried unique molecular identifiers, and template switching added a universal primer site. TCRdb independently ran MiXCR on the 5' RACE reads; one entry per CDR3 protein. The table lists around 480,000 distinct CDR3 sequences, 13% to 15% of them singletons. Per germline, CDR1 SGHAT and CDR2 FQNNGV. This CDR3 spans 15 amino acids. Trimming at V came to 1 base and at J to 7 bases, leaving 7 bases not matched to a gene. These records were also assigned to another study, of yellow fever vaccine responses in identical twins. That investigation notes: Twins' vaccine T cell responses reportedly seemed partly convergent and partly personalized.

The chain recombines TRBV11-2 with TRBJ2-1; 7 nucleotides align to TRBD2. The origin of this receptor is a woman younger than 30 in good health. The sequenced material came from CD4+ T cells sorted from blood. The CDR3 coding sequence is TGTGCCAGCAGCTTAGGGGCGGGAGCGCGAAATGAGCAGTTCTTC. Protein product: CASSLGAGARNEQFF.